These T cell receptor beta chains were read from a single sample in a study of identifying expanded T cells in peripheral blood. Repertoires were generated with immunoSEQ multiplex PCR, while TCRdb's copy carries only in-frame clones and drops some. In the table there are 50,000 to 75,000 clones, 70% to 90% of which are singletons. The sample comprised blood. The receptors shown here come from a person aged 18 to 75 in good health. CDR3s include the opening cysteine and the closing phenylalanine or tryptophan. D genes are given only for firm matches. The size field is filled for only some rows; it gives once, few, many or a size class.

clone size | D gene | J gene | V gene | CDR3 protein | CDR3 DNA
- | - | TRBJ1-5 | TRBV19 | CASSFQGGNQPQHF | TGTGCCAGTAGTTTCCAGGGTGGCAATCAGCCCCAGCATTTT
- | - | TRBJ1-1 | TRBV30 | CAWRLGVEAFF | TGTGCCTGGAGGCTGGGGGTGGAAGCTTTCTTT
- | TRBD1 | TRBJ1-1 | TRBV30 | CAWGTGRTEAFF | TGTGCCTGGGGGACAGGGCGGACTGAAGCTTTCTTT
- | - | TRBJ2-7 | TRBV5-6 | CASSLGSVGEQYF | TGTGCCAGCAGCTTGGGCAGTGTTGGCGAGCAGTACTTC
- | - | TRBJ2-5 | TRBV5-4 | CASSPGTEETQYF | TGTGCCAGCAGCCCAGGGACGGAAGAGACCCAGTACTTC
few | TRBD1 | TRBJ2-2 | TRBV7-9 | CASRHRGTGELFF | TGTGCCAGCAGGCACAGGGGTACCGGGGAGCTGTTTTTT
- | - | TRBJ1-3 | TRBV6-1 | CASSRTGRGNTIYF | TGTGCCAGCAGTCGCACCGGCCGCGGGAACACCATATATTTT
- | - | TRBJ2-1 | TRBV7-8 | CASSPRTLGSSYNEQFF | TGTGCCAGCAGCCCCCGGACGCTCGGGAGCTCCTACAATGAGCAGTTCTTC
- | - | TRBJ1-1 | TRBV7-2 | CASSLRLEAFF | TGTGCCAGCAGTCTCAGGCTTGAAGCTTTCTTT
- | TRBD1 | TRBJ1-4 | TRBV7-8 | CASSQTGIGEKLFF | TGTGCCAGCAGCCAGACAGGGATCGGAGAAAAACTGTTTTTT
- | - | TRBJ2-4 | TRBV28 | CASNIGGAKNIQYF | TGTGCCAGCAACATCGGAGGAGCCAAAAACATTCAGTACTTC
- | - | TRBJ1-1 | TRBV19 | CASSDLAGQNTEAFF | TGTGCCAGTAGTGACCTTGCGGGACAGAACACTGAAGCTTTCTTT
- | TRBD1 | TRBJ2-4 | TRBV19 | CASMGQINIQYF | TGTGCCAGTATGGGACAGATAAACATTCAGTACTTC
- | - | TRBJ2-7 | TRBV5-4 | CASSPGGAVYEQYF | TGTGCCAGCAGTCCCGGCGGGGCAGTCTACGAGCAGTACTTC
- | TRBD1 | TRBJ2-5 | TRBV10-3 | CAIRDREYQETQYF | TGTGCCATCAGAGACAGGGAGTACCAAGAGACCCAGTACTTC
once | - | TRBJ1-1 | TRBV5-1 | CASSSNLQGTEAFF | TGCGCCAGCAGCTCGAACTTACAGGGAACTGAAGCTTTCTTT
- | - | TRBJ1-5 | TRBV19 | CASSTTSKGMDNQPQHF | TGTGCCAGTAGTACAACCTCGAAGGGGATGGACAATCAGCCCCAGCATTTT
- | - | TRBJ2-7 | TRBV28 | CASSLQGNLRYEQYF | TGTGCCAGCAGTTTGCAGGGAAATCTCAGGTACGAGCAGTACTTC
once | TRBD1 | TRBJ2-1 | TRBV4-1 | CASRGQGYNEQFF | TGCGCCAGCAGGGGACAGGGTTACAATGAGCAGTTCTTC
once | - | TRBJ1-1 | TRBV25-1 | CASSDGGNTEAFF | TGTGCCAGCAGTGATGGAGGAAACACTGAAGCTTTCTTT
- | TRBD1 | TRBJ1-5 | TRBV6-1 | CASSDDGTGAQPQHF | TGTGCCAGCAGTGATGACGGGACAGGGGCTCAGCCCCAGCATTTT
- | - | TRBJ2-5 | TRBV7-7 | CASSLSSEETQYF | TGTGCCAGCAGCTTATCTAGCGAAGAGACCCAGTACTTC
- | - | TRBJ2-7 | TRBV30 | CAWTRSSYEQYF | TGTGCCTGGACCCGGAGCTCCTACGAGCAGTACTTC
many | - | TRBJ2-7 | TRBV6-1 | CASSEAQDSSYEQYF | TGTGCCAGCAGTGAAGCGCAGGACAGCTCCTACGAGCAGTACTTC
- | - | TRBJ2-2 | TRBV6-1 | CASTETGELFF | TGTGCCAGCACCGAGACCGGGGAGCTGTTTTTT
- | - | TRBJ1-5 | TRBV6-1 | CASSATRDQPQHF | TGTGCCAGCAGTGCGACGAGAGATCAGCCCCAGCATTTT
- | - | TRBJ2-7 | TRBV9 | CASSGGASSYEQYF | TGTGCCAGCAGCGGCGGCGCAAGCTCCTACGAGCAGTACTTC
- | TRBD1 | TRBJ2-1 | TRBV9 | CASSVDRGRNEQFF | TGTGCCAGCAGCGTGGACAGGGGGCGAAATGAGCAGTTCTTC
once | TRBD1 | TRBJ2-7 | TRBV28 | CASSRVGQGSYEQYF | TGTGCCAGCAGCCGCGTGGGACAGGGGTCCTACGAGCAGTACTTC
- | - | TRBJ2-2 | TRBV7-3 | CASSPFSRTGELFF | TGTGCCAGCAGTCCATTCAGCAGGACCGGGGAGCTGTTTTTT
- | - | TRBJ2-7 | TRBV7-2 | CASSLIQAYEQYF | TGTGCCAGCAGCTTAATACAGGCCTACGAGCAGTACTTC
- | - | TRBJ2-5 | TRBV27 | CASSLARGPLSLETQYF | TGTGCCAGCAGTTTGGCACGGGGGCCGTTGTCCCTGGAGACCCAGTACTTC
- | - | TRBJ2-7 | TRBV27 | CASGKSFYEQYF | TGTGCCAGCGGAAAAAGTTTCTACGAGCAGTACTTC
- | TRBD1 | TRBJ2-7 | TRBV28 | CASRGTGGAYEQYF | TGTGCCAGCAGGGGGACAGGGGGCGCGTACGAGCAGTACTTC
few | - | TRBJ2-7 | TRBV15 | CATSRDLGDSSYEQYF | TGTGCCACCAGCAGAGATCTCGGCGATAGCAGCTACGAGCAGTACTTC
- | TRBD1 | TRBJ2-7 | TRBV28 | CASMGDRAIYEQYF | TGTGCCAGCATGGGGGACAGGGCAATCTACGAGCAGTACTTC
- | TRBD1 | TRBJ2-7 | TRBV4-3 | CASSQARDSSYEQYF | TGCGCCAGCAGCCAAGCCCGGGACAGCTCCTACGAGCAGTACTTC
- | TRBD1 | TRBJ1-2 | TRBV4-1 | CASSPGQGDGYTF | TGCGCCAGCAGCCCTGGACAGGGGGATGGCTACACCTTC
- | - | TRBJ2-1 | TRBV7-3 | CASSPGQPNNEQFF | TGTGCCAGCAGCCCGGGACAACCCAACAATGAGCAGTTCTTC
- | TRBD1 | TRBJ2-5 | TRBV6-6 | CASRLGTGSGETQYF | TGTGCCAGCAGGCTCGGGACAGGGTCGGGAGAGACCCAGTACTTC
- | - | TRBJ2-2 | TRBV6-5 | CASRLGGAETGELFF | TGTGCCAGCAGGCTTGGGGGGGCCGAAACCGGGGAGCTGTTTTTT
few | - | TRBJ2-1 | TRBV5-5 | CASSYETGEQFF | TGTGCCAGCAGCTATGAGACGGGTGAGCAGTTCTTC
- | - | TRBJ2-7 | TRBV7-8 | CASSLVPGLGSYEQYF | TGTGCCAGCAGCTTGGTCCCCGGACTGGGCTCCTACGAGCAGTACTTC
- | - | TRBJ2-1 | TRBV9 | CASSFTHSGLPNEQFF | TGTGCCAGCAGCTTTACCCACTCGGGCCTTCCCAATGAGCAGTTCTTC
few | - | TRBJ1-2 | TRBV30 | CAWDTGYGYTF | TGTGCCTGGGATACAGGCTATGGCTACACCTTC
- | - | TRBJ1-1 | TRBV6-5 | CASSSRPAGVQAFF | TGTGCCAGCAGTTCCCGTCCAGCGGGGGTACAAGCTTTCTTT
- | - | TRBJ2-3 | TRBV6-4 | CASSVPGAGRGDTQYF | TGTGCCAGCAGTGTACCAGGGGCAGGGAGGGGGGATACGCAGTATTTT
- | TRBD2 | TRBJ2-3 | TRBV4-2 | CASAPTGLAPIGTQYF | TGTGCCAGCGCACCCACGGGACTAGCCCCTATTGGTACGCAGTATTTT